Shown below are 8 T cell receptor beta chains from a single sample sequenced in a study of blood T cell repertoires in COVID-19. Repertoires were generated with immunoSEQ multiplex PCR, while TCRdb's copy carries only in-frame clones and drops some. Here the sample spans 350,000 to 550,000 clones, 80% to 90% being singletons. The specimen sequenced was PBMCs or T cells enriched from blood (not recorded which). These receptors all stem from a man aged 30 to 45 who had recovered from COVID-19.

The rearrangement uses TRBV4-1 and TRBJ1-4; 10 bases agree with TRBD1. V gave up 4 bases and J gave up 7 bases; unmatched junction bases: 18. CDR1 and CDR2 (germline): MGHRA, YSYEKL. CDR3 length equals 19 residues. The CDR3 nucleotides read TGCGCCAGCAGCCTATACCCCACGCCCGGGACAGGGGAGGGTGAAAAACTGTTTTTT. It codes for CASSLYPTPGTGEGEKLFF.

The chain has TRBV11-2 and TRBJ2-7; D possibly corresponds to TRBD1 (7 bases). Germline V gene lookup returns CDR1 SGHAT and CDR2 FQNNGV. The CDR3 runs 14 residues. Trimming shortened V by 5 bases and J by 4 bases, and 15 bases separated the two germline ends. The chain's CDR3 is CASSRRQGGYEQYF. CDR3 DNA sequence: TGTGCCAGCAGCCGACGCCAGGGGGGATACGAGCAGTACTTC.

CDR3 sequence (DNA): TGCGCCAGCAGCTTGCGACAGGGGATGTACAATGAGCAGTTCTTC. Encoded protein: CASSLRQGMYNEQFF. The genes are TRBV5-1 and TRBJ2-1; 8 positions match TRBD1. The trim removed 1 base at V and 4 bases at J, leaving 4 bases unmatched. Germline-derived CDR1 and CDR2 are SGHRS and YFSETQ. The CDR3 length is 15 residues.

This chain links TRBV3-1 (or the pseudogene TRBV3-2) with TRBJ1-3, with 7 bases identical to TRBD1. This CDR3 is built from 14 residues. From germline, CDR1 is LGHDT and CDR2 YNNKEL (reference sequence). Trimming at V came to 3 bases and at J to 7 bases, leaving 6 bases not matched to a gene. This CDR3 is CASSHRQGGNTIYF. The CDR3 DNA follows: TGTGCCAGCAGCCACCGACAGGGTGGGAACACCATATATTTT.

Note on this clone: The DNA is left out, because the CDR3 cannot be placed on it with certainty; the CDR3 is given as TCRdb lists it. The chain recombines TRBV5-6 with TRBJ1-2; the table's D call TRBD1 went unverified against the DNA. Germline CDR1 is SGHDT and CDR2 is YYEEEE. A total of 15 residues make up the CDR3, ends included. CDR3 sequence reads: CASSLSWVGQGARTF.

This chain connects TRBV6-1 to TRBJ1-2; 9 nucleotides match TRBD1. Germline V gives CDR1 MNHNS, CDR2 SASEGT. V dropped 1 base and J dropped 6; count of bases not matched to a gene: 3. The CDR3 consists of 14 residues. CDR3 in amino acids: CASSEGTGVNGYTF. DNA for the CDR3: TGTGCCAGCAGTGAAGGGACAGGGGTGAATGGCTACACCTTC.

J is TRBJ1-1 and V is TRBV11-1; the D is unclear. Germline lookup yields CDR1 SGHAT and CDR2 FQDESV (reference sequence). Trimming pared 1 base from V and 2 bases from J, leaving 5 bases between. The CDR3 extends over 13 amino acids. In nucleotides, the CDR3 is TGTGCCAGCAGCTTAGTATTTAACACTGAAGCTTTCTTT. This sequence encodes CASSLVFNTEAFF.

The V gene is TRBV9, the J gene TRBJ1-2; 10 nucleotides match TRBD1. Germline CDR1 is SGDLS and CDR2 is YYNGEE. The V and J ends lost 4 bases and 5 bases, in that order; junction bases with no gene match: 8. This CDR3 has 15 residues. CDR3 nucleotides: TGTGCCAGCAGCTTGACAGGGGGCGCAGAATATGGCTACACCTTC. As protein: CASSLTGGAEYGYTF.